The 8 T cell receptor beta chains below were found in one sample sequenced in a study of OX40 agonist ivuxolimab in advanced cancers. Some clones are missing from TCRdb's copy, which holds only in-frame ones; the method was immunoSEQ multiplex PCR. The top ten clones hold around 1% of a sample with over 100,000 clones, just over 90% of them seen once. Sample: CD4+ or CD8+ T cells sorted from blood, taken in a trial of the OX40 agonist ivuxolimab. The receptors shown here come from an adult with an advanced solid tumor such as melanoma, head and neck, liver or kidney cancer.

The chain employs TRBV19 and TRBJ1-2, with 7 bases fitting TRBD1. V dropped 8 bases and J dropped 3; count of bases not matched to a gene: 15. CDR1 is LNHDA and CDR2 is SQIVND in the germline V gene (reference sequence). This CDR3 region has 16 residues. CDR3 sequence (DNA): TGTGCCAGTCTTACCGGGACAGCCTCCGATTACTATGGCTACACCTTC. It codes for CASLTGTASDYYGYTF.

The genes are TRBV19 and TRBJ2-5; D is perhaps TRBD2 (6 bases). Trimming took off 4 bases at V and 2 bases at J, with 11 bases between the two ends. The CDR3 length is 14 residues. CDR1 LNHDA and CDR2 SQIVND come from the germline V gene (reference sequence). Here the CDR3 DNA reads TGTGCCAGTAGTAGGCGGGGAGGACAAGAGACCCAGTACTTC. Amino acid sequence: CASSRRGGQETQYF. Looking up the rest from reference TRBV19 and TRBJ2-5 gives the full variable domain: DGGITQSPKYLFRKEGQNVTLSCEQNLNHDAMYWYRQDPGQGLRLIYYSQIVNDFQKGDIAEGYSVSREKKESFPLTVTSAQKNPTAFYLCASSRRGGQETQYFGPGTRLLVL.

The CDR3 loop reads CASRGQGTNYGYTF. CDR3 nucleotides: TGTGCCAGCAGGGGACAGGGGACTAACTATGGCTACACCTTC. V and J are TRBV28 and TRBJ1-2; 10 bases are shared with TRBD1. The CDR3 extends over 14 amino acids. V was clipped by 6 bases and J by 0 bases; unmatched bases: 1. Germline V gene data show CDR1 as MDHEN and CDR2 as SYDVKM.

V usage is TRBV7-3 and J usage is TRBJ2-7, with 13 bases identical to TRBD2. Germline trimming cut 4 bases from V and 4 bases from J; bases unmatched to any gene: 4. The CDR3 has 15 residues. CDR1 and CDR2 from the germline V gene are SGHTA and FQGTGA. In nucleotides, the CDR3 is TGTGCCAGCAGCTGGGGACTAGCGGGGAATTACGAGCAGTACTTC. Residues: CASSWGLAGNYEQYF.

CDR3 in amino acids: CASSGTGYGYTF. CDR3 nucleotides: TGTGCCAGTAGTGGGACAGGGTATGGCTACACCTTC. The rearrangement uses TRBV19 and TRBJ1-2; 9 bases agree with TRBD1. V lost 5 bases and J lost 5; bases outside the gene matches: 0. This CDR3 comprises 12 residues. Per the germline V gene, CDR1 is LNHDA and CDR2 is SQIVND (reference sequence).

As DNA, the CDR3 is TGTGCCAGCACCGGGACTAGCGGGAGCCATGAGCAGTTCTTC. Protein: CASTGTSGSHEQFF. The chain joins TRBV7-9 to TRBJ2-1; the match to TRBD2 covers 14 bases. The CDR3 is 14 amino acids. V lost 7 bases to trimming and J lost 8 bases; unmatched junction nucleotides: 4. Germline lookup yields CDR1 SEHNR and CDR2 FQNEAQ (reference sequence).

The chain uses TRBV7-9 and TRBJ2-3; 7 bases fit TRBD2. The germline gives CDR1 SEHNR, CDR2 FQNEAQ (reference sequence). The CDR3 is 14 residues long. The junction had 6 bases not matched to a gene; V was cut back by 9 bases and J by 0 bases. The CDR3 loop reads CARAGATSTDTQYF. In DNA, the CDR3 is TGTGCCAGGGCGGGAGCCACTAGCACAGATACGCAGTATTTT.

This rearrangement joins TRBV20-1 to TRBJ1-2; D uncertain. The V gene's germline CDR1 is DFQATT and CDR2 SNEGSKA (reference sequence). CDR3 length: 10 amino acids. V shed 8 bases and J shed 4 bases, with 8 bases lying between them. As DNA, the CDR3 is TGCAGTACTGAAACCTATGGCTACACCTTC. Its protein is CSTETYGYTF.